This TCR beta chain was captured in a study of T cell repertoires in cytomegalovirus infection. The wider study: Both CMV infection and a matching HLA type were indicated by public TCR beta signatures.

This clonotype was observed many times. CDR1 and CDR2 from the germline V gene are MNHEY and SVGAGI. V was pared by 0 bases and J by 4 bases, with 9 bases between. The CDR3 spans 15 residues. TCRdb fed the reads into MiXCR, producing one record per CDR3 protein. This sample has nearly 650,000 distinct CDR3 sequences, with 20% to 30% found just once. The sequenced material came from CD8+ T cells from PBMCs. The rearrangement uses TRBV6-5 and TRBJ2-2; weak D call: TRBD2 (7 bases). This sequence originates from a human donor in good health (CMV status not recorded). Some clones in this sample may be carry-over from other donors' samples. The DNA of the CDR3 is TGTGCCAGCAGTTACTCGGGAGGGGGCACCGGGGAGCTGTTTTTT. It translates to CASSYSGGGTGELFF.